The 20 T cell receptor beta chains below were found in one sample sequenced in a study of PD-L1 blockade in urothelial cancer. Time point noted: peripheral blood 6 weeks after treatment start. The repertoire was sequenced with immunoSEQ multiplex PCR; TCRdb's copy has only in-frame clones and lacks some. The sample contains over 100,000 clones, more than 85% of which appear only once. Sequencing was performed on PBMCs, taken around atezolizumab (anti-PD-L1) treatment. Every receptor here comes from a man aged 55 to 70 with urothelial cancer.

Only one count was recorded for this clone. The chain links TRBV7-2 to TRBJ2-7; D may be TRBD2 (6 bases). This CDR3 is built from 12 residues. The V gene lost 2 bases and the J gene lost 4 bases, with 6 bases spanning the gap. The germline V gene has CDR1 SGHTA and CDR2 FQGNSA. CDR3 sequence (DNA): TGTGCCAGCAGCTTACGGGGGTACGAGCAGTACTTC. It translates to CASSLRGYEQYF.

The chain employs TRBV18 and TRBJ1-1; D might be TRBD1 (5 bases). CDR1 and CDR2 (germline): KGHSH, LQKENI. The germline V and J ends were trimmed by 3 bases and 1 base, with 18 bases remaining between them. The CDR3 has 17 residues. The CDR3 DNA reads TGTGCCAGCTCACCGCGCCAAGACCTCAGGGAGAACACTGAAGCTTTCTTT. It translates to CASSPRQDLRENTEAFF.

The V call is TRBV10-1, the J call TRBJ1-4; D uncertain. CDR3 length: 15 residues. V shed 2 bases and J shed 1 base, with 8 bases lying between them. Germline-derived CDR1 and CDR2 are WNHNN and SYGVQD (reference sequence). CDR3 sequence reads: CASSEPAGTNEKLFF. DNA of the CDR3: TGCGCCAGCAGTGAGCCAGCGGGAACTAATGAAAAACTGTTTTTT.

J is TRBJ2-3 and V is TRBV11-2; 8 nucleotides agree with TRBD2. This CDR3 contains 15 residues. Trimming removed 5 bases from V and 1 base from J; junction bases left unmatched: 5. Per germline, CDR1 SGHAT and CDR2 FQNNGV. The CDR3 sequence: CASSPRTSRTDTQYF. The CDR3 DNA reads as TGTGCCAGCAGCCCCCGGACTAGCCGCACAGATACGCAGTATTTT.

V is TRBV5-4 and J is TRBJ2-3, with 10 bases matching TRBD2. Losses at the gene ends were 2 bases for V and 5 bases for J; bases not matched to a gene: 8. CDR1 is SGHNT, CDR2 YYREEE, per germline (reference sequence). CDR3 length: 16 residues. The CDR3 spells CASSFPLAGGRDTQYF. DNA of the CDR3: TGTGCCAGCAGCTTCCCGTTAGCGGGGGGAAGAGATACGCAGTATTTT. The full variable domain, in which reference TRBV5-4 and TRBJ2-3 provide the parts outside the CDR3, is ETGVTQSPTHLIKTRGQQVTLRCSSQSGHNTVSWYQQALGQGPQFIFQYYREEENGRGNFPPRFSGLQFPNYSSELNVNALELDDSALYLCASSFPLAGGRDTQYFGPGTRLTVL.

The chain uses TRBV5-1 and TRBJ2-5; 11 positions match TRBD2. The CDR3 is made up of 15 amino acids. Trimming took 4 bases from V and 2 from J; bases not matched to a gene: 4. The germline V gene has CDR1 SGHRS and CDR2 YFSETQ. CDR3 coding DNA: TGCGCCAGCAGCCTAGTAGCGGGGGGGCAAGAGACCCAGTACTTC. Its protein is CASSLVAGGQETQYF.

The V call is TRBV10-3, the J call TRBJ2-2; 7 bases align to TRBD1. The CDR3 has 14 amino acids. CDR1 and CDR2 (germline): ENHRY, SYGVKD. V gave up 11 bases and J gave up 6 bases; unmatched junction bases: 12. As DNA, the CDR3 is TGTGCCTCCCAACGGGACAGTTGGTCCGGGGAGCTGTTTTTT. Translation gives CASQRDSWSGELFF.

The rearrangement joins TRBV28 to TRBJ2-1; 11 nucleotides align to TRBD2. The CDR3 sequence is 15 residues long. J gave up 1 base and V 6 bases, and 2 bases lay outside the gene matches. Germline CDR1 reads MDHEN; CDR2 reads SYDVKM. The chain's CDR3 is CASRRTSGSYNEQFF. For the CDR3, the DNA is TGTGCCAGCAGGCGGACTAGCGGGTCCTACAATGAGCAGTTCTTC.

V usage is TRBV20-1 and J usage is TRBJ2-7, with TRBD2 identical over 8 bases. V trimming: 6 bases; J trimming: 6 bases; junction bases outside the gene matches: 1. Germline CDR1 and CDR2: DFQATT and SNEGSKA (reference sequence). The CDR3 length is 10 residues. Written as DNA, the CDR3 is TGCAGTGCCGGGAGGGGCGAGCAGTACTTC. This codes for CSAGRGEQYF.

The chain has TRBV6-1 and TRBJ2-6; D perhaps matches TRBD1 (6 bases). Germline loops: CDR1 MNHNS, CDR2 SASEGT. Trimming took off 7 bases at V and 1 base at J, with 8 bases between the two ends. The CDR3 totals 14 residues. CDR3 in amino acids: CASTQGSGANVLTF. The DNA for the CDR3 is TGTGCCAGCACCCAGGGGTCTGGGGCCAACGTCCTGACTTTC.

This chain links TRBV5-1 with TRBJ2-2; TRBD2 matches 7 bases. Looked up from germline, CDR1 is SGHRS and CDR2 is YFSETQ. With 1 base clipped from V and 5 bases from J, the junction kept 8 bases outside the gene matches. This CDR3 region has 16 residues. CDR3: CASSLFAGRSTGELFF. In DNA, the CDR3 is TGCGCCAGCAGCTTGTTCGCCGGGAGGTCGACCGGGGAGCTGTTTTTT.

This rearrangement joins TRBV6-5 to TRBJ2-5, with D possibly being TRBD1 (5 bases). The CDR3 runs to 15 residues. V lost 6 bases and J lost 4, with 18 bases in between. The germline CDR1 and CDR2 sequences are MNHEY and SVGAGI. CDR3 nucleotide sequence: TGTGCCAGCAGGCTTACGTTTCAGGGAAGAGAGACCCAGTACTTC. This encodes CASRLTFQGRETQYF.

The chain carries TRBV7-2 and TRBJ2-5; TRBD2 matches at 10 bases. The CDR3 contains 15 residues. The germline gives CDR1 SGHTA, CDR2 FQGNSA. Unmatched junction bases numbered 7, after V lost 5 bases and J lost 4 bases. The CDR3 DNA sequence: TGTGCCAGCAGCACCTCTAGCGGGAGTGGAGAGACCCAGTACTTC. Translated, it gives CASSTSSGSGETQYF.

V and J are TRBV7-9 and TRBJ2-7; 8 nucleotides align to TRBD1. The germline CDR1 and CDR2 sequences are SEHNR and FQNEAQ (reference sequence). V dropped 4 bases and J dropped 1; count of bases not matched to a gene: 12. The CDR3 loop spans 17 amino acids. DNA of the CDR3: TGTGCCAGCAGCTCGACCCCCGGGACAGGTAATTCCTACGAGCAGTACTTC. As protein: CASSSTPGTGNSYEQYF. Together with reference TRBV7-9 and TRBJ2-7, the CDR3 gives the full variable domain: DTGVSQNPRHKITKRGQNVTFRCDPISEHNRLYWYRQTLGQGPEFLTYFQNEAQLEKSRLLSDRFSAERPKGSFSTLEIQRTEQGDSAMYLCASSSTPGTGNSYEQYFGPGTRLTVT.

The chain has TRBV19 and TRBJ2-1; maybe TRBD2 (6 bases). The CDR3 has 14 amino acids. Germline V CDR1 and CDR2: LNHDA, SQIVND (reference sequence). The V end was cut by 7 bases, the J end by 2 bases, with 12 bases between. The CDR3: CASNSGLTYNEQFF. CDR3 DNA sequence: TGTGCCAGTAATAGCGGTTTAACCTACAATGAGCAGTTCTTC.

The CDR3 coding sequence is TGTGCCAGCAGCTCCCCTAGCGGGGTTACCTACGAGCAGTACTTC. Translated, it gives CASSSPSGVTYEQYF. V is TRBV28 and J is TRBJ2-7, with 9 bases matching TRBD2. Unmatched junction bases numbered 8, after V lost 6 bases and J lost 2 bases. There are 15 residues in the CDR3. Germline CDR1 MDHEN, CDR2 SYDVKM. The complete variable domain, with remaining parts taken from reference TRBV28 and TRBJ2-7, reads DVKVTQSSRYLVKRTGEKVFLECVQDMDHENMFWYRQDPGLGLRLIYFSYDVKMKEKGDIPEGYSVSREKKERFSLILESASTNQTSMYLCASSSPSGVTYEQYFGPGTRLTVT.

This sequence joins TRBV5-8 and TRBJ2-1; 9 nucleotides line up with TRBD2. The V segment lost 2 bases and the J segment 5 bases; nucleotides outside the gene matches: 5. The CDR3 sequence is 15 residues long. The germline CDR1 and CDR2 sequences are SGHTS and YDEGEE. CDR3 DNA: TGTGCCAGCAGCTTTGCGGGAGGGGCCCACAATGAGCAGTTCTTC. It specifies CASSFAGGAHNEQFF.

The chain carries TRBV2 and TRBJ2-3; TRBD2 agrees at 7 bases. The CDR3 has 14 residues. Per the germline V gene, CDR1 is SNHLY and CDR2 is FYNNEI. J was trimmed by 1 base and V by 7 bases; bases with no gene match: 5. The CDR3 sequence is CASMSRGGTDTQYF. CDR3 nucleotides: TGTGCCAGCATGTCCCGGGGGGGCACAGATACGCAGTATTTT. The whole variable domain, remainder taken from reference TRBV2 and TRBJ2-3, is EPEVTQTPSHQVTQMGQEVILRCVPISNHLYFYWYRQILGQKVEFLVSFYNNEISEKSEIFDDQFSVERPDGSNFTLKIRSTKLEDSAMYFCASMSRGGTDTQYFGPGTRLTVL.

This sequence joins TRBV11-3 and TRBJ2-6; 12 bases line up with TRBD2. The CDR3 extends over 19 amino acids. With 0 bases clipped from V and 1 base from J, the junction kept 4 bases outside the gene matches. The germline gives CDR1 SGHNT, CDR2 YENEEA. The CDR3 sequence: CASSLDRLAGVSGANVLTF. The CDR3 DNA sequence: TGTGCCAGCAGCTTAGACCGACTAGCGGGAGTATCTGGGGCCAACGTCCTGACTTTC.

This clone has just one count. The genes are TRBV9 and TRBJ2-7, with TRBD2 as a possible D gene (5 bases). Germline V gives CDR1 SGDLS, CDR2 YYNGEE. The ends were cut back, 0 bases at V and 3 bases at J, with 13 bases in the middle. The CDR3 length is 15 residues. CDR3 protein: CASSVAGGLYYEQYF. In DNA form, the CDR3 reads TGTGCCAGCAGCGTAGCGGGCGGACTCTACTACGAGCAGTACTTC.